These 9 T cell receptor beta chains were sequenced from one sample in a study of CD8+ T cells in alopecia areata. RNA was isolated and reverse transcribed to cDNA, the sequencing template. TCRdb keeps only in-frame clones here, not all; method: immunoSEQ multiplex PCR. The table has fewer than 150,000 clones, about three fifths seen once. Treatment meaning: oral pan-JAK inhibitor, 5-10 mg twice daily. The sample in question was CD8+ T cells sorted from blood, obtained at week 4, from a patient treated with tofacitinib. The origin of the receptors is a human donor with alopecia areata.

This rearrangement joins TRBV2 to TRBJ2-7; 9 bases fit TRBD1. The CDR3 is 17 amino acids. The ends lost 4 bases at V and 2 bases at J; junction bases unmatched: 12. In germline, CDR1 is SNHLY, CDR2 FYNNEI. The chain's CDR3 is CASSGRTGVGRAYEQYF. The CDR3 DNA follows: TGTGCCAGCAGTGGGCGGACAGGGGTGGGACGGGCCTACGAGCAGTACTTC.

CDR3 amino acids: CATVGADTQYF. Written as DNA, the CDR3 is TGTGCCACCGTCGGGGCAGATACGCAGTATTTT. This sequence joins TRBV28 and TRBJ2-3, with a possible D match to TRBD2 (5 bases). The germline CDR1 and CDR2 sequences are MDHEN and SYDVKM. The CDR3 covers 11 residues. V shed 10 bases and J shed 4 bases, with 9 bases lying between them.

This chain links TRBV15 with TRBJ1-2; no reliable D call. V lost 0 bases and J 6 bases, leaving 14 bases between the germline ends. This CDR3 is built from 15 residues. Looked up from germline, CDR1 is LNHNV and CDR2 is YYDKDF (reference sequence). CDR3 sequence reads: CATSREIADLNGYTF. The CDR3 DNA sequence: TGTGCCACCAGCAGAGAGATCGCGGATCTCAATGGCTACACCTTC. Together with reference TRBV15 and TRBJ1-2, the CDR3 gives the full variable domain: DAMVIQNPRYQVTQFGKPVTLSCSQTLNHNVMYWYQQKSSQAPKLLFHYYDKDFNNEADTPDNFQSRRPNTSFCFLDIRSPGLGDTAMYLCATSREIADLNGYTFGSGTRLTVV.

This chain connects TRBV29-1 to TRBJ1-5; possibly TRBD1 for D (6 bases). The germline V gene encodes CDR1 SQVTM and CDR2 ANQGSEA. Trimming shortened V by 6 bases and J by 3 bases, and 15 bases separated the two germline ends. The CDR3 sequence is 14 residues long. The CDR3 DNA follows: TGCAGCGTGGGAACTGGACAGTTCAATCAGCCCCAGCATTTT. Translation gives CSVGTGQFNQPQHF.

This chain joins TRBV11-2 and TRBJ1-1; D remains unclear. In germline, CDR1 is SGHAT, CDR2 FQNNGV. This CDR3 has 12 amino acids. The V end lost 5 bases, the J end lost 7 bases, and 11 bases lay between the germline ends. The CDR3 spells CASSGRPDEAFF. The CDR3, as DNA: TGTGCCAGCAGCGGAAGACCGGATGAAGCTTTCTTT.

V is TRBV29-1 and J is TRBJ1-1; no reliable D call. The CDR3 is 11 amino acids. Germline values: CDR1 SQVTM, CDR2 ANQGSEA. Trimming cost V 1 base and J 6 bases, with 6 bases left between them. DNA of the CDR3: TGCAGCGTTGAAGGCATGGCTGAAGCTTTCTTT. Protein sequence: CSVEGMAEAFF.

A word on this clone: Other DNA sequences in the sample encode the same CDR3. The chain combines TRBV30 with TRBJ1-1, with D possibly matching TRBD1 (5 bases). This CDR3 comprises 13 residues. Germline-derived CDR1 and CDR2 are GTSNPN and SVGIG (reference sequence). Deletions cut 0 bases from V and 4 bases from J, with 9 bases between. The DNA for the CDR3 is TGTGCCTGGAGTGTTTCCGGGGGCACTGAAGCTTTCTTT. Protein product: CAWSVSGGTEAFF.

The J gene is TRBJ1-6, the V gene TRBV6-5; tentative D call: TRBD1 (6 bases). This CDR3 has 14 amino acids. The germline V gene has CDR1 MNHEY and CDR2 SVGAGI. V lost 5 bases to trimming and J lost 10 bases, with 15 bases between them. CDR3 DNA sequence: TGTGCCAGCAGTGACCTGGGGGGCGGGTCACCCCTCCACTTT. Protein: CASSDLGGGSPLHF.

This clone has a handful of counts. The rearrangement joins TRBV27 to TRBJ1-2, with no clear D. CDR3 length: 11 amino acids. Deletions cut 4 bases from V and 8 bases from J, with 8 bases between. Germline CDR1 MNHEY, CDR2 SMNVEV (reference sequence). DNA of the CDR3: TGTGCCAGCAGTTCCGGGAGGGGCTACACCTTC. It specifies CASSSGRGYTF.